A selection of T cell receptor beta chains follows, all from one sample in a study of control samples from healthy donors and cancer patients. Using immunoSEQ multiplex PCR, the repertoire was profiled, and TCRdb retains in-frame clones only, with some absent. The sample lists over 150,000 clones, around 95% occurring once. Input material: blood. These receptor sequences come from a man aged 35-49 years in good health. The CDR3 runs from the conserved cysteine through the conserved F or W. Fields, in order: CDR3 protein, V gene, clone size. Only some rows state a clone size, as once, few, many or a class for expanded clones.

CASSSGGLMNTEAFF,TRBV5-4,.
CASSQDVDRGNTEAFF,TRBV3-1/TRBV3-2,.
CASSSSRDIGPLASGNTIYF,TRBV5-8,.
CASTMDREGYEQYF,TRBV2,few
CASSPRGSTEAFF,TRBV28,.
CSVERWGGGYTF,TRBV29-1,.
CASSLGGLSTDTQYF,TRBV11-3,once
CASHKTGVGNQPQHF,TRBV2,.
CASSLGQTYNEQFF,TRBV5-8,once
CASSLGEGAYEQYF,TRBV5-1,.
CASSRGDNYGYTF,TRBV19,.
CSVRDHRTTEAFF,TRBV29-1,once
CASSLGTAYEQYF,TRBV27,.
CASSQDYRDSYEQYF,TRBV4-3,.
CASSFAGLSTGELFF,TRBV7-2,.
CASRESPGAETQYF,TRBV10-2,.
CASSLGLGPPNTEAFF,TRBV7-9,.
CASSTGQGIAEQYF,TRBV19,.
CASSRDRPQEREQFF,TRBV3-1/TRBV3-2,.
CASSFDDSGTEAFF,TRBV11-2,.
CASRTGNTEAFF,TRBV19,.
CASSQDMTPNQPQHF,TRBV4-1,.
CASSQGPTTDTQYF,TRBV5-1,.
CASSSPGTATEAFF,TRBV28,.
CASSPGPINYGYTF,TRBV19,.
CASSGLAGGFNEQFF,TRBV6-4,.
CASSSDRAYGYTF,TRBV3-1/TRBV3-2,.
CASSFLNDYGYTF,TRBV11-2,.
CASRGTANTEAFF,TRBV25-1,few
CASSPADRANYGYTF,TRBV28,.
CASSVTGAPHINTEAFF,TRBV7-9,.
CASLLGGTEAFF,TRBV12-3/TRBV12-4,.
CASSLIGAEAFF,TRBV27,.
CAWSVLSGELFF,TRBV30,.
CASRARDRGSYEQYF,TRBV27,.
CASSQGGANEKLFF,TRBV28,.
CASSHTAGDTQYF,TRBV11-2,.
CASSLDGNEKLFF,TRBV12-3/TRBV12-4,.
CASRLDRADEKLFF,TRBV2,.
CASNLGTGLGYTF,TRBV12-3/TRBV12-4,.
CASSTDSYEQYF,TRBV6-2/TRBV6-3,.
CASSPRRGDGSYTGELFF,TRBV18,few
CASSPRGAGAEAFF,TRBV6-5,.
CASTIGGTGTNEAFF,TRBV19,.
CASSAPTGGWTGVNTEAFF,TRBV5-1,.
CASSHSDADTQYF,TRBV3-1/TRBV3-2,.
CASSRDISEKLFF,TRBV6-5,.
CASSPSLAGGTNEQFF,TRBV27,.
CATSRDRGYLEAFF,TRBV15,.
CASSRGRAPSNQPQHF,TRBV19,.